The rows below give T cell receptor beta chains drawn from one sample of a study of cytotoxic CD8 clonotypes in ibrutinib-treated CLL. TCRdb's copy holds only in-frame clones and misses some; the assay was immunoSEQ multiplex PCR. The sample has around 310,000 clones; roughly 80% are singletons. Sequenced here: PBMCs, sampled before ibrutinib treatment. These receptors all stem from a human donor with chronic lymphocytic leukemia. The CDR3 runs from the conserved cysteine through the conserved F or W.

v_call,cdr3_aa
TRBV2,CASSESLSSGNTIYF
TRBV5-4,CASSLDPTGGYNEQFF
TRBV30,CAWSDFGSGKETQYF
TRBV27,CASSEPGLASKTQYF
TRBV2,CASRPGQGGLVIYEQYF
TRBV19,CASSTGDNEQFF
TRBV30,CAWSVGGNQPQHF
TRBV11-2,CASTPVSYNEQFF
TRBV4-3,CASSQGTTAYTQYF
TRBV7-9,CASSGWGQDYGYTF
TRBV25-1,CASGRQGQTNEKLFF
TRBV5-1,CASSTGLAAYNEQFF
TRBV7-2,CASSYHGLAVSYEQYF
TRBV7-2,CASSYRRLANTGELFF
TRBV10-3,CAISESGLAIKRDYEQYF
TRBV7-2,CASSFTSSVPEQFF
TRBV7-2,CASSWDRGGDTQYF